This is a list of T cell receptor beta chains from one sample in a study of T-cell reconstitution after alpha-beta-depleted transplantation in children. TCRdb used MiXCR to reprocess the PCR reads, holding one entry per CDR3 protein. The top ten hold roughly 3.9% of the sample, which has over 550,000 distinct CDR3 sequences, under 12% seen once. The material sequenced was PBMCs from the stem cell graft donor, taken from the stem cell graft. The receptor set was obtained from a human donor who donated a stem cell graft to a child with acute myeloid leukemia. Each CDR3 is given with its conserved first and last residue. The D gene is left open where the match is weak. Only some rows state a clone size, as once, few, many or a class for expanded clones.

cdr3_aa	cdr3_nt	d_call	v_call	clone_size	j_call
CASSYSSVYNEQFF	TGTGCCAGCAGCTATTCTAGTGTCTACAATGAGCAGTTCTTC	-	TRBV7-9	few	TRBJ2-1
CASSFPTSGEYNEQFF	TGTGCCAGCAGCTTCCCCACTAGCGGAGAGTACAATGAGCAGTTCTTC	TRBD2	TRBV7-9	few	TRBJ2-1
CASSSGQGGDEQFF	TGCGCCAGCAGCTCCGGACAGGGGGGCGATGAGCAGTTCTTC	TRBD1	TRBV5-1	few	TRBJ2-1
CSARFEGYTF	TGCAGTGCTAGGTTTGAGGGCTACACCTTC	-	TRBV20-1	-	TRBJ1-2
CASRGGGPTGELFF	TGTGCCTCCCGGGGGGGAGGGCCCACCGGGGAGCTGTTTTTT	TRBD2	TRBV7-6	few	TRBJ2-2
CASSSYWRPYEQYF	TGTGCCAGCAGCTCGTATTGGCGACCCTACGAGCAGTACTTC	-	TRBV5-6	-	TRBJ2-7
CASSPRENQPQHF	TGTGCCAGCAGCCCACGGGAAAATCAGCCCCAGCATTTT	-	TRBV3-1	-	TRBJ1-5
CATSSALWTESEQYF	TGTGCCACCAGCAGTGCCCTATGGACCGAGAGCGAGCAGTACTTC	-	TRBV15	-	TRBJ2-7
CASSWSQVGPEAFF	TGTGCCAGCAGTTGGAGTCAGGTGGGGCCTGAAGCTTTCTTT	-	TRBV28	many	TRBJ1-1
CSARPLPGEQFF	TGCAGTGCTAGGCCCCTTCCTGGCGAGCAGTTCTTC	-	TRBV20-1	-	TRBJ2-1
CASSSGGGGRHNEQFF	TGTGCCAGCAGTTCTGGGGGGGGAGGAAGGCACAATGAGCAGTTCTTC	TRBD2	TRBV6-5	few	TRBJ2-1
CAIRLLAGVGTGELLF	TGTGCCATCAGACTCTTAGCGGGAGTAGGCACCGGGGAGCTGCTTTTT	TRBD2	TRBV10-3	-	TRBJ2-2
CASSLGPGGTDTQYF	TGTGCCAGCAGTTTAGGGCCAGGGGGCACAGATACGCAGTATTTT	-	TRBV12-3/TRBV12-4	medium-sized	TRBJ2-3
CASGRGGNAGELFF	TGTGCTAGTGGCCGAGGGGGGAACGCCGGGGAGCTGTTTTTT	-	TRBV12-5	-	TRBJ2-2
CASSSPGQTGTLNSPLHF	TGTGCCAGCAGTTCCCCTGGCCAAACCGGGACCCTCAATTCACCCCTCCACTTT	-	TRBV27	-	TRBJ1-6
CASSPGIGETNEKLFF	TGTGCCAGCAGTCCAGGGATAGGCGAAACTAATGAAAAACTGTTTTTT	-	TRBV12-3/TRBV12-4	few	TRBJ1-4
CASSPTHSGANVLTF	TGTGCCAGCAGCCCCACGCACTCTGGGGCCAACGTCCTGACTTTC	-	TRBV12-3/TRBV12-4	few	TRBJ2-6
CASSVGGPPLHF	TGTGCCAGCAGCGTGGGGGGACCACCCCTCCACTTT	-	TRBV9	-	TRBJ1-6
CSAREREYEQYF	TGCAGTGCTAGAGAGCGGGAGTACGAGCAGTACTTC	TRBD2	TRBV20-1	many	TRBJ2-7
CASSPTKGDYNEQFF	TGCGCCAGCAGCCCAACTAAGGGGGACTACAATGAGCAGTTCTTC	-	TRBV5-1	-	TRBJ2-1
CAIAGTGAGEQYF	TGTGCCATCGCCGGGACAGGGGCGGGGGAGCAGTACTTC	TRBD1	TRBV27	few	TRBJ2-7
CASSLDSPLREAFF	TGTGCCAGCAGCCTGGACAGTCCCCTTAGGGAAGCTTTCTTT	-	TRBV7-9	-	TRBJ1-1
CASRKQGNTEAFF	TGTGCCAGCAGAAAACAGGGGAACACTGAAGCTTTCTTT	-	TRBV28	-	TRBJ1-1
CAISPDRNTGELFF	TGTGCCATCAGTCCGGACAGGAACACCGGGGAGCTGTTTTTT	-	TRBV10-3	-	TRBJ2-2
CASSRSGRAIDTQYF	TGTGCCAGCAGTAGAAGCGGGAGGGCCATAGATACGCAGTATTTT	TRBD2	TRBV27	few	TRBJ2-3
CASSYGQGFRIKMNTEAFF	TGTGCCAGCAGTTATGGGCAGGGATTCCGGATTAAAATGAACACTGAAGCTTTCTTT	-	TRBV6-2/TRBV6-3	few	TRBJ1-1
CATSDATGEFTDTQYF	TGTGCCACCAGTGATGCTACAGGGGAGTTCACAGATACGCAGTATTTT	TRBD1	TRBV24-1	few	TRBJ2-3
CASSQEFPRLAGGQETQYF	TGCGCCAGCAGCCAAGAGTTCCCTCGGCTAGCGGGAGGTCAAGAGACCCAGTACTTC	TRBD2	TRBV4-3	many	TRBJ2-5
CASSYSSGRGDEQYF	TGTGCCAGCAGTTACTCGAGCGGGAGAGGGGACGAGCAGTACTTC	TRBD2	TRBV6-5	few	TRBJ2-7
CASSRSGTSLSTGELFF	TGTGCCAGCAGTAGGTCTGGGACTAGCCTTAGCACCGGGGAGCTGTTTTTT	TRBD2	TRBV7-2	few	TRBJ2-2
CASSLSGRADGDEQFF	TGCGCCAGCAGCCTCAGCGGGAGGGCCGATGGTGATGAGCAGTTCTTC	TRBD2	TRBV5-1	many	TRBJ2-1
CASSPPPGAGQYF	TGTGCCAGCAGCCCCCCCCCGGGGGCGGGACAGTACTTC	-	TRBV28	-	TRBJ2-7
CASSPAREKLFF	TGTGCCAGCAGTCCCGCACGGGAAAAACTGTTTTTT	-	TRBV12-3/TRBV12-4	few	TRBJ1-4
CASRREQGTHNEQFF	TGTGCCAGCAGGCGAGAACAGGGGACCCACAATGAGCAGTTCTTC	TRBD1	TRBV6-4	-	TRBJ2-1
CSARVSRTSGRLRSPFF	TGCAGTGCTAGAGTTAGCAGGACTAGCGGGAGGCTCCGGAGCCCGTTCTTC	TRBD2	TRBV20-1	-	TRBJ2-1
CASSPQGANSPLHF	TGTGCCAGCAGCCCTCAGGGGGCTAATTCACCCCTCCACTTT	TRBD1	TRBV12-3/TRBV12-4	few	TRBJ1-6
CASSGRRTSGRRGTDTQYF	TGTGCCAGCAGTGGCCGCCGAACTAGCGGGAGGCGCGGCACAGATACGCAGTATTTT	TRBD2	TRBV6-1	few	TRBJ2-3
CASSLESYEQYF	TGTGCCAGCAGCTTGGAGAGCTACGAGCAGTACTTC	-	TRBV5-6	many	TRBJ2-7
CASSLGQAGGLDTQYF	TGTGCCAGCAGCTTAGGGCAAGCGGGGGGCCTGGATACGCAGTATTTT	TRBD2	TRBV7-2	many	TRBJ2-3
CASSQVGLAGSYEQYF	TGTGCCAGCAGCCAAGTCGGACTAGCGGGATCCTACGAGCAGTACTTC	TRBD2	TRBV3-1	-	TRBJ2-7
CASSLTTANSNQPQHF	TGTGCCAGCAGTTTGACCACAGCAAATAGCAATCAGCCCCAGCATTTT	-	TRBV28	-	TRBJ1-5
CASSRGLAGEAQYF	TGTGCCAGCAGCCGCGGACTAGCGGGAGAGGCCCAGTACTTC	TRBD2	TRBV7-2	-	TRBJ2-5
CASSLWGGRNEQFF	TGTGCCAGCAGCTTATGGGGGGGTCGAAATGAGCAGTTCTTC	TRBD2	TRBV7-9	-	TRBJ2-1
CSVRGGASGIGLYEQFF	TGCAGCGTCCGCGGAGGGGCTAGCGGTATTGGGCTCTATGAGCAGTTCTTC	TRBD2	TRBV29-1	-	TRBJ2-1
CSARQKTDTQYF	TGCAGTGCTAGACAAAAAACAGATACGCAGTATTTT	-	TRBV20-1	few	TRBJ2-3
CSATFYTGTGGGEQFF	TGCAGTGCTACCTTTTATACCGGGACAGGGGGCGGTGAGCAGTTCTTC	TRBD1	TRBV20-1	few	TRBJ2-1
CASSSPSLADTQYF	TGTGCCAGCAGCTCCCCATCTTTAGCAGATACGCAGTATTTT	-	TRBV7-6	few	TRBJ2-3
CSVGAGGSYEQYF	TGCAGCGTAGGAGCGGGAGGGTCCTACGAGCAGTACTTC	TRBD2	TRBV29-1	many	TRBJ2-7
CASSLRLPDTGELFF	TGTGCCAGCAGTTTACGCCTTCCCGACACCGGGGAGCTGTTTTTT	-	TRBV27	-	TRBJ2-2
CASSWDGALNTEAFF	TGTGCCAGCAGTTGGGATGGGGCCCTGAACACTGAAGCTTTCTTT	-	TRBV27	many	TRBJ1-1
CASTPDGTGSYEQYF	TGTGCCAGCACCCCTGATGGGACAGGGTCCTACGAGCAGTACTTC	TRBD1	TRBV12-3/TRBV12-4	few	TRBJ2-7
CASSLSRGYGGYTF	TGTGCCAGCAGTTTAAGCAGGGGGTACGGTGGCTACACCTTC	TRBD1	TRBV12-3/TRBV12-4	few	TRBJ1-2
CASSPQQRGYEQYF	TGCGCCAGCAGCCCGCAACAGAGGGGCTACGAGCAGTACTTC	-	TRBV5-1	-	TRBJ2-7
CASSQGGVTSYNEQFF	TGTGCCAGCAGCCAAGGGGGGGTAACCTCCTACAATGAGCAGTTCTTC	-	TRBV4-2	few	TRBJ2-1
CSAREHPAVMNTEAFF	TGCAGTGCTAGAGAACACCCGGCGGTCATGAACACTGAAGCTTTCTTT	-	TRBV20-1	few	TRBJ1-1
CSAYSAGANVLTF	TGCAGTGCATATAGCGCTGGGGCCAACGTCCTGACTTTC	-	TRBV20-1	many	TRBJ2-6
CSVVAGTKQPQHF	TGCAGCGTAGTAGCCGGGACAAAACAGCCCCAGCATTTT	-	TRBV29-1	many	TRBJ1-5
CASSLWGDRADLFF	TGTGCCAGCAGTTTATGGGGGGACAGAGCGGACCTGTTTTTT	TRBD1	TRBV28	-	TRBJ1-4
CASSMRYEQYF	TGTGCCAGCAGTATGAGGTACGAGCAGTACTTC	-	TRBV6-2/TRBV6-3	many	TRBJ2-7
CASSRGWAGGITEAFF	TGTGCCAGCAGCCGAGGATGGGCAGGGGGGATCACTGAAGCTTTCTTT	TRBD1	TRBV28	few	TRBJ1-1